This entry features one T cell receptor beta chain sequence. What it binds is not known. The sample belongs to a study of T cells expressing NK-cell markers. On the study more broadly: Sorted CD3+CD56-NKG2C+, CD3+CD56+NKG2C- and CD3+CD56+NKG2C+ T cells were the source of the TCR beta repertoires.

Germline CDR1 is DFQATT and CDR2 is SNEGSKA (reference sequence). The CDR3 extends over 15 amino acids. TCRdb reprocessed the 5' RACE reads and reports one entry per CDR3 protein, with no DNA. The table lists a few hundred thousand distinct CDR3 sequences. Study-level findings and limits: The study found these clonotypes also leading the CD3+CD56-NKG2C+ fraction in a few donors. Whether expanded NKG2C+ T cell clones recognized HCMV stayed uncertain.

The TCR originated in a man aged 18-75 years in good health. The rearrangement joins TRBV20-1 to TRBJ2-6; the TCRdb D gene call, TRBD1, has no DNA to confirm it. Sequencing was performed on blood T cells: a sorted CD56 or NKG2C T cell subset, CD4+ or CD8+ T cells, or bulk PBMC T cells (not recorded which). The chain's CDR3 is CSARDSHSGANVLTF.